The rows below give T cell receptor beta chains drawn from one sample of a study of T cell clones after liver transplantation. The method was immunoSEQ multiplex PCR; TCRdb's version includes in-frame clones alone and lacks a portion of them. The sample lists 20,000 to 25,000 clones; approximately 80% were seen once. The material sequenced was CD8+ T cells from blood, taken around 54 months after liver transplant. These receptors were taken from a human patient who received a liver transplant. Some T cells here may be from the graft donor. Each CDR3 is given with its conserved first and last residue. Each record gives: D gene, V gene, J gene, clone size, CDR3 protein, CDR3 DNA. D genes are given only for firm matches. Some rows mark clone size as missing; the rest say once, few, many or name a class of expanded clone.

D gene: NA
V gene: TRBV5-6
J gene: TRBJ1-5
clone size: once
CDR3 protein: CASSGWGNNQPQHF
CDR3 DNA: TGTGCCAGCAGCGGGTGGGGTAACAATCAGCCCCAGCATTTT

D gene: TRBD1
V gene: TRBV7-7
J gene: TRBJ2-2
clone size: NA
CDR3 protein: CASSSGQGTGELFF
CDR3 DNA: TGTGCCAGCAGCTCGGGACAGGGGACCGGGGAGCTGTTTTTT

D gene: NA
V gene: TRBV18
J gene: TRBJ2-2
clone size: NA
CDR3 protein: CASSPSGPGELFF
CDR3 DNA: TGTGCCAGCTCACCGAGCGGTCCCGGGGAGCTGTTTTTT

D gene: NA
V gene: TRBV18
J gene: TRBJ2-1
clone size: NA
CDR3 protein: CASSSVRAWWNEQFF
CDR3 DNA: TGTGCCAGCTCATCCGTCCGAGCGTGGTGGAATGAGCAGTTCTTC

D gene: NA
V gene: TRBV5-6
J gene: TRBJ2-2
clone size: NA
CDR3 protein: CASSAMGQGLSGELFF
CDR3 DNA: TGTGCCAGCAGCGCTATGGGGCAGGGTCTGTCCGGGGAGCTGTTTTTT

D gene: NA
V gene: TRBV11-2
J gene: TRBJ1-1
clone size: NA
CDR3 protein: CASRTGVGNTEAFF
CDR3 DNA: TGTGCCAGCAGAACGGGGGTAGGGAACACTGAAGCTTTCTTT

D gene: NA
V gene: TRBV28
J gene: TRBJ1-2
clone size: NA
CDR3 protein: CAGAGNDYGYTF
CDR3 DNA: TGTGCCGGCGCGGGGAACGACTATGGCTACACCTTC

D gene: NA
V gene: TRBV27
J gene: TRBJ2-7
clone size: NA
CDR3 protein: CASNWEGPSYEQYF
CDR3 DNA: TGTGCCAGCAACTGGGAAGGACCCTCCTACGAGCAGTACTTC

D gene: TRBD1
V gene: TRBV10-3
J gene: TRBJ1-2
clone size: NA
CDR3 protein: CAITGSGRGVDYGYTF
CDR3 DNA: TGTGCCATCACCGGGTCGGGCAGGGGGGTAGACTATGGCTACACCTTC

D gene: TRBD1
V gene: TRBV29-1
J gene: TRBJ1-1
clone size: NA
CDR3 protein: CSVATGSHTEAFF
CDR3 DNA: TGCAGCGTAGCGACAGGGAGTCACACTGAAGCTTTCTTT

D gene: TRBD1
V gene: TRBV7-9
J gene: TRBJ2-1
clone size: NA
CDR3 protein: CASSPPEQGEYNEQFF
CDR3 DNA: TGTGCCAGCAGCCCCCCCGAACAGGGGGAATACAATGAGCAGTTCTTC

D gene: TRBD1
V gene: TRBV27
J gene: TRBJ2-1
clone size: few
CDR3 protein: CASKIQGAYEQFF
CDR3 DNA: TGTGCCAGCAAGATACAGGGGGCGTATGAGCAGTTCTTC

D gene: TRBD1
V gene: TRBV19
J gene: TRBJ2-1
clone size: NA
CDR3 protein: CASSNWPRGKYNEQFF
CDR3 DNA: TGTGCCAGTAGTAACTGGCCCAGGGGGAAATACAATGAGCAGTTCTTC

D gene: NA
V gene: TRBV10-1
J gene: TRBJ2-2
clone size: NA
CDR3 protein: CASSAFTGELFF
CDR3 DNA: TGCGCCAGCAGTGCGTTCACCGGGGAGCTGTTTTTT

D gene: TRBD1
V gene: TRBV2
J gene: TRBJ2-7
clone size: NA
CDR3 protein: CASRIGGGYEQYF
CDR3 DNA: TGTGCCAGCAGGATAGGGGGCGGGTACGAGCAGTACTTC

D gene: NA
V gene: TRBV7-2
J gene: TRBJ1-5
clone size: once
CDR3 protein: CASSLGGANHQPQHF
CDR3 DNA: TGTGCCAGCAGCTTAGGGGGGGCTAACCATCAGCCCCAGCATTTT

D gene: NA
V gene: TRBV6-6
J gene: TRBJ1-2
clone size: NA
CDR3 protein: CASSYSKGSRDGYTF
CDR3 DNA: TGTGCCAGCAGTTACTCGAAGGGTTCGAGGGATGGCTACACCTTC

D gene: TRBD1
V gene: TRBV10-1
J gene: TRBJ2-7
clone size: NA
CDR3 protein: CASSEGTGVSYEQYF
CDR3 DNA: TGCGCCAGCAGTGAGGGGACAGGGGTATCCTACGAGCAGTACTTC

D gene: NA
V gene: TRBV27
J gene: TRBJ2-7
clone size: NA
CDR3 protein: CASSLIYRYYEQYF
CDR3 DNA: TGTGCCAGCAGTTTAATTTACAGGTATTACGAGCAGTACTTC

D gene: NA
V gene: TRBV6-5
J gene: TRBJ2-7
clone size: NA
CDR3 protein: CASSLGFPYEQYF
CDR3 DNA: TGTGCCAGCAGTTTAGGGTTTCCCTACGAGCAGTACTTC

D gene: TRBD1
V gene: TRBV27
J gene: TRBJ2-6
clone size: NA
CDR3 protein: CASSRGQFLSRANVLTF
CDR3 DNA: TGTGCCAGCAGCAGGGGACAGTTCCTATCTAGGGCCAACGTCCTGACTTTC

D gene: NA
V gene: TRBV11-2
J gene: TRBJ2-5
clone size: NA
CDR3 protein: CASSQAAYQETQYF
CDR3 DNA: TGTGCCAGCAGCCAGGCGGCGTACCAAGAGACCCAGTACTTC

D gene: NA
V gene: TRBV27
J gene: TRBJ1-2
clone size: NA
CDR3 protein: CASSFAGAGVGYTF
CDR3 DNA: TGTGCCAGCAGTTTCGCGGGCGCGGGCGTTGGCTACACCTTC

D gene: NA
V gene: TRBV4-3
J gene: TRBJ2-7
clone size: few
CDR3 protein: CASSPIQGLYEQYF
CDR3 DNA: TGCGCCAGCAGCCCGATACAGGGTTTATACGAGCAGTACTTC

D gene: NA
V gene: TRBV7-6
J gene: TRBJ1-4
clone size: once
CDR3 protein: CASSLGGGGEKLFF
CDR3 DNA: TGTGCCAGCAGCCTAGGAGGCGGGGGGGAAAAACTGTTTTTT

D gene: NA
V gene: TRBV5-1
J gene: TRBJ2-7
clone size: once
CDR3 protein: CASSFQGASYEQYF
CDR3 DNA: TGCGCCAGCAGCTTCCAAGGGGCCTCCTACGAGCAGTACTTC

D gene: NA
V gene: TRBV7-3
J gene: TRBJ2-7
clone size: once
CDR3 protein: CASSLQGPGTDSYEQYF
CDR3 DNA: TGTGCCAGCAGCTTACAGGGCCCCGGGACGGACTCCTACGAGCAGTACTTC

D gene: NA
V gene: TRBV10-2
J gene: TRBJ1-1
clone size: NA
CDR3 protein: CASRGSGHVNTEAFF
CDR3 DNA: TGCGCCAGCAGGGGGTCTGGACACGTAAACACTGAAGCTTTCTTT

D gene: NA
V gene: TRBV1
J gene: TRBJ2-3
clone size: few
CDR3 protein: CTSSQDRTWLAGYTDTQYF
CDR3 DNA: TGCACCAGCAGCCAAGATCGGACTTGGTTAGCGGGGTACACAGATACGCAGTATTTT

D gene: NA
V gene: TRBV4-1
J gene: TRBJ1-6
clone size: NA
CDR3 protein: CASSQDRTVLHF
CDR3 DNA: TGCGCCAGCAGCCAAGATCGGACAGTCCTCCACTTT

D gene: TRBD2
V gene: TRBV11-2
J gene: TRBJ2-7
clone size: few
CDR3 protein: CASSGEDGGNEQYF
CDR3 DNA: TGTGCCAGCAGCGGAGAGGACGGGGGGAACGAGCAGTACTTC

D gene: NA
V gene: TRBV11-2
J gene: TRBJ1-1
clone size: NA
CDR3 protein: CASSFIGNTEAFF
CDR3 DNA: TGTGCCAGCAGCTTCATCGGCAACACTGAAGCTTTCTTT

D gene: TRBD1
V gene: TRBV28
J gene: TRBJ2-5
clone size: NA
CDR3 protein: CASSSPVSGQLTQETQYF
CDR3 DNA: TGTGCCAGCAGTTCCCCCGTATCGGGACAGCTTACCCAAGAGACCCAGTACTTC

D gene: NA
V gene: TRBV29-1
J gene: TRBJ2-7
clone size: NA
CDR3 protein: CSVGPGQPYEQYF
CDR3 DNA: TGCAGCGTTGGCCCGGGACAACCCTACGAGCAGTACTTC